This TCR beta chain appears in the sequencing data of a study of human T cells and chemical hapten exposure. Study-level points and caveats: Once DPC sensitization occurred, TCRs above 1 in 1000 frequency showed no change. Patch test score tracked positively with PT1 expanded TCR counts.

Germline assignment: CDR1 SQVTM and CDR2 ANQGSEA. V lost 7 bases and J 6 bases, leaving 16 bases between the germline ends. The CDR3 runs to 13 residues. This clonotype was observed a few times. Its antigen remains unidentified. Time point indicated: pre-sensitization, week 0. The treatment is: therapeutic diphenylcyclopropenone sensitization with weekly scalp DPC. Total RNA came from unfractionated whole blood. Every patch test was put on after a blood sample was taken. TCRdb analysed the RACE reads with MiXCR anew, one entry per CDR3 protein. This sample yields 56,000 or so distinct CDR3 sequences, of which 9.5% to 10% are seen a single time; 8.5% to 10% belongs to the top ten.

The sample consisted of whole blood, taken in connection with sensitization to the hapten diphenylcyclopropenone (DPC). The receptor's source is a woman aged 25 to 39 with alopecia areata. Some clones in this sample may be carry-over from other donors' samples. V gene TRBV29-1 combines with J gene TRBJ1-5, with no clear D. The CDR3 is CSDHKRTGQPQHF. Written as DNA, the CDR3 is TGCAGCGACCATAAAAGGACGGGTCAGCCCCAGCATTTT.